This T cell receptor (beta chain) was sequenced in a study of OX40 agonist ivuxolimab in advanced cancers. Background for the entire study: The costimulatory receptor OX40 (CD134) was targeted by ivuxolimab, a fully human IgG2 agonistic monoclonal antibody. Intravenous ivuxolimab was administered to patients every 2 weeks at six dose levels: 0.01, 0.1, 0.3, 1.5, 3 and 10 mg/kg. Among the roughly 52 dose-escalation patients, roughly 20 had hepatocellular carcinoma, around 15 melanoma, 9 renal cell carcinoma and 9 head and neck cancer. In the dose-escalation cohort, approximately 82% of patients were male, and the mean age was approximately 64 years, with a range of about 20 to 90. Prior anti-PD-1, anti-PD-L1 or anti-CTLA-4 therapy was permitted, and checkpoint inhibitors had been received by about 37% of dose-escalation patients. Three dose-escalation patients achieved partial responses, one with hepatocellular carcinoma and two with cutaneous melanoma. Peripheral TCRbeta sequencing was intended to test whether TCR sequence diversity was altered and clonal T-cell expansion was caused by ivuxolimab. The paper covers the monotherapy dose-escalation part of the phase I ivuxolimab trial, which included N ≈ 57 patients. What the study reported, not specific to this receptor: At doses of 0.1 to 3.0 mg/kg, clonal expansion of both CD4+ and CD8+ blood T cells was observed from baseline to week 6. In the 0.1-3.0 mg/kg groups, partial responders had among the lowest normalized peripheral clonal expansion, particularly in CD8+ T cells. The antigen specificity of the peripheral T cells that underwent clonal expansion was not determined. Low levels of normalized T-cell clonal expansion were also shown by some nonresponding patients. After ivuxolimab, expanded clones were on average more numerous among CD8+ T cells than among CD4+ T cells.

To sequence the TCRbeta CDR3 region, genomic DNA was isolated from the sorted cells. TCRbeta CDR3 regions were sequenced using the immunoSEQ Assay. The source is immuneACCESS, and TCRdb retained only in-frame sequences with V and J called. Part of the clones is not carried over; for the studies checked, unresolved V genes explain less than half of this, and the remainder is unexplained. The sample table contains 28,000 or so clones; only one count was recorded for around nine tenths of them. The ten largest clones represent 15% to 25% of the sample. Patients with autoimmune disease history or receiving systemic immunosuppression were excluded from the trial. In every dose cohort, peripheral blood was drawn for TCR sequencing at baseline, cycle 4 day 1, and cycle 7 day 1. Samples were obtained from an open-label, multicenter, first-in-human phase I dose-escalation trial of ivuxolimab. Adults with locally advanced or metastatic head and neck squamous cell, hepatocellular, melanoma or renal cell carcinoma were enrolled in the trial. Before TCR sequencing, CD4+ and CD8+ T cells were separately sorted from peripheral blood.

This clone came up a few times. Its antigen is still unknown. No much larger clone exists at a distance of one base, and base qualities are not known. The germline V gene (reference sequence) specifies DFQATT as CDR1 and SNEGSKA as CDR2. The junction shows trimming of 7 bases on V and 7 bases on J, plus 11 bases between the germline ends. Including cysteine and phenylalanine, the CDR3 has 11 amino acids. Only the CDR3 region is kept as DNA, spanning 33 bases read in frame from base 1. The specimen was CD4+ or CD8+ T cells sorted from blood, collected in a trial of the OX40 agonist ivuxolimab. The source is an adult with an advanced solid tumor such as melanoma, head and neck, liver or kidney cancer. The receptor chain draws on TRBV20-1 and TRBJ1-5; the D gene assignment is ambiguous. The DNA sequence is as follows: TGCAGTGTAAAACCCCCACAGCCCCAGCATTTT. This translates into CSVKPPQPQHF.